The next 19 T cell receptor beta chains were all read from a single sample in a study of blood T cell repertoires in COVID-19. Some clones are missing from TCRdb's copy, which holds only in-frame ones; the method was immunoSEQ multiplex PCR. The sample lists under 150,000 clones, just over 75% occurring once. Material: peripheral blood. Receptors originate from a human donor in a cohort sampled during active COVID-19.

The count of this clone is one. This chain links TRBV28 with TRBJ2-7; tentative D call: TRBD1 (5 bases). The CDR3 has 15 residues. With 7 bases removed from V and 0 bases from J, the gap between germline ends came to 16 bases. The germline V gene has CDR1 MDHEN and CDR2 SYDVKM. CDR3 nucleotides: TGTGCCAGCATCCAACACAGGCAGAGCTCCTACGAGCAGTACTTC. This encodes CASIQHRQSSYEQYF.

The chain employs TRBV5-1 and TRBJ2-6; D is undetermined. There are 15 residues in the CDR3. Germline lookup yields CDR1 SGHRS and CDR2 YFSETQ. Trimming removed 0 bases at V and 0 bases at J, with 4 bases between. The CDR3 protein is CASSLAISGANVLTF. Written as DNA, the CDR3 is TGCGCCAGCAGCTTGGCCATCTCTGGGGCCAACGTCCTGACTTTC.

This rearrangement joins TRBV18 to TRBJ2-1, with 8 bases lining up with TRBD2. The V and J ends lost 3 bases and 5 bases, in that order; junction bases with no gene match: 15. This CDR3 contains 18 residues. Germline V lookup: CDR1 KGHSH, CDR2 LQKENI. DNA of the CDR3: TGTGCCAGCTCACCGAGGCGAGTAGCGGGGACGATGGACAATGAGCAGTTCTTC. Translated, it gives CASSPRRVAGTMDNEQFF.

The gene calls are TRBV29-1 and TRBJ1-1, with D unclear. Germline CDR1 reads SQVTM; CDR2 reads ANQGSEA. The CDR3 totals 13 residues. Between the trimmed V and J ends, which lost 5 bases and 0 bases, there was a span of 10 bases. CDR3 DNA sequence: TGCAGCGTTTCCCGGGATTTGAACACTGAAGCTTTCTTT. As protein: CSVSRDLNTEAFF.

This clone showed up just once. This chain links TRBV6-4 with TRBJ1-1; D possibly corresponds to TRBD1 (5 bases). CDR1 is MRHNA and CDR2 is SNTAGT in the germline V gene. This CDR3 has 14 residues. The ends were cut back, 2 bases at V and 10 bases at J, with 17 bases in the middle. The CDR3 DNA follows: TGTGCCAGCAGTGACGCGACAGCGCGGGGGGTAGCTTTCTTT. Translating it yields CASSDATARGVAFF.

This rearrangement joins TRBV4-1 to TRBJ1-1, with a tentative D call TRBD1 (5 bases). V was clipped by 5 bases and J by 0 bases, with 10 bases between them. The germline gives CDR1 MGHRA, CDR2 YSYEKL. This CDR3 contains 14 residues. The CDR3 DNA sequence: TGCGCCAGCAGCTCTAGACAGTTGAACACTGAAGCTTTCTTT. Translated, it gives CASSSRQLNTEAFF.

This chain joins TRBV12-2 and TRBJ1-2. TRBV12-2 is listed as a pseudogene. The CDR3 has 18 residues. This CDR3 reads CASRFFLDREFTNYGYTF. DNA of the CDR3: TGTGCAAGTCGCTTCTTCCTTGACCGGGAATTTACTAACTATGGCTACACCTTC.

Regarding this clone: Other DNA sequences in the same sample also yield this CDR3. This chain connects TRBV18 to TRBJ2-7; TRBD2 matches at 10 bases. V gave up 0 bases and J gave up 5 bases; unmatched junction bases: 7. The CDR3 consists of 16 residues. CDR1 is KGHSH, CDR2 LQKENI, per germline. Written as DNA, the CDR3 is TGTGCCAGCTCACCACCGTCGAGCGGGGGGGTCCACGAGCAGTACTTC. Amino acids: CASSPPSSGGVHEQYF.

This chain joins TRBV5-6 and TRBJ1-3, with D maybe TRBD1 (5 bases). The CDR3 is 14 residues long. Trimming left V 3 bases short and J 2 bases short, with 9 bases between. The germline V gene has CDR1 SGHDT and CDR2 YYEEEE. The CDR3 coding sequence is TGTGCCAGCAGCTCCCGGGGGACTGGAAACACCATATATTTT. Its translation is CASSSRGTGNTIYF.

V gene TRBV30 combines with J gene TRBJ2-5; a weak D match, TRBD2 (5 bases). V was trimmed by 3 bases and J by 5 bases, leaving 22 bases between them. The CDR3 consists of 16 residues. Germline CDR1 and CDR2: GTSNPN and SVGIG (reference sequence). The CDR3 here is CAWRTQAAHGRETQYF. The CDR3 nucleotides are TGTGCCTGGAGGACCCAAGCGGCCCACGGAAGGGAGACCCAGTACTTC.

Concerning this clone itself: This same CDR3 is encoded by further DNA sequences in the sample. CDR3 sequence (DNA): TGTGCCAGCAGCTTAGGGGGACTAGGGACTGAAGCTTTCTTT. It translates to CASSLGGLGTEAFF. V gene TRBV7-9 combines with J gene TRBJ1-1; possible D gene TRBD1, 5 bases. The V end was cut by 1 base, the J end by 5 bases, with 11 bases between. Germline values: CDR1 SEHNR, CDR2 FQNEAQ (reference sequence). The CDR3 runs 14 residues.

This clone was recorded a few times. The gene calls are TRBV12-3 or TRBV12-4 and TRBJ1-5; 10 bases are shared with TRBD1. The CDR3 length is 13 residues. With V trimmed by 5 bases and J by 7 bases, 2 bases remained unmatched. CDR3 sequence: CASSGQGDQPQHF. The CDR3 DNA reads TGTGCCAGCAGTGGACAGGGGGACCAGCCCCAGCATTTT.

This chain links TRBV5-4 with TRBJ1-6; perhaps TRBD1 as D (5 bases). V lost 2 bases to trimming and J lost 7 bases, with 13 bases between them. The CDR3 is 15 residues long. CDR1 is SGHNT and CDR2 is YYREEE in the germline V gene (reference sequence). DNA for the CDR3: TGTGCCAGCAGCTTAAGGGGAAACCCCAATTCACCCCTCCACTTT. Translated, it gives CASSLRGNPNSPLHF.

The genes are TRBV18 and TRBJ2-2, with 7 bases matching TRBD1. The CDR3 runs 15 residues. V shed 2 bases, J shed 4 bases, and the junction held 4 bases outside the gene matches. The germline gives CDR1 KGHSH, CDR2 LQKENI. For the CDR3, the DNA is TGTGCCAGCTCACCAACAGGGGCGGTCACCGGGGAGCTGTTTTTT. It is translated as CASSPTGAVTGELFF.

J is TRBJ1-1 and V is TRBV5-4; tentatively, D is TRBD1 (5 bases). V was cut by 0 bases and J by 3 bases, with 6 bases left in between. CDR1 is SGHNT and CDR2 is YYREEE in the germline V gene (reference sequence). The CDR3 is 13 residues long. CDR3 bases: TGTGCCAGCAGCTTGGGACAGTACACTGAAGCTTTCTTT. It codes for CASSLGQYTEAFF.

The gene calls are TRBV27 and TRBJ1-1; TRBD1 might be the D (5 bases). The germline CDR1 and CDR2 sequences are MNHEY and SMNVEV (reference sequence). V shed 6 bases and J shed 1 base, with 9 bases lying between them. CDR3 length equals 13 residues. CDR3 sequence: CASSWGGNTEAFF. DNA for the CDR3: TGTGCCAGCAGCTGGGGGGGGAACACTGAAGCTTTCTTT.

The genes are TRBV12-5 and TRBJ2-2; 9 bases are shared with TRBD2. V trimming: 2 bases; J trimming: 5 bases; junction bases outside the gene matches: 9. This CDR3 region has 17 residues. Germline V gene sequence: CDR1 LGHNT, CDR2 FRNRAP. CDR3 sequence (DNA): TGTGCTAGTGGTTTGCGTACTAGCGGGTCGGGGACCGGGGAGCTGTTTTTT. The encoded protein is CASGLRTSGSGTGELFF.

The chain employs TRBV24-1 and TRBJ1-4; maybe TRBD1 (6 bases). V gave up 3 bases and J gave up 8 bases, with 15 bases separating them. Germline V gene data show CDR1 as KGHDR and CDR2 as SFDVKD. The CDR3 contains 15 residues. CDR3 sequence: CATSDGTTLDEKLFF. Written as DNA, the CDR3 is TGTGCCACCAGTGATGGGACAACCCTGGACGAAAAACTGTTTTTT.

J is TRBJ1-4 and V is TRBV6-1, with D perhaps matching TRBD1 (5 bases). Trimming left V 0 bases short and J 12 bases short, with 29 bases between. From germline, CDR1 is MNHNS and CDR2 SASEGT. The CDR3 runs to 19 residues. In DNA form, the CDR3 reads TGTGCCAGCAGTGAAGCTGTTTGGCTCCAGCCCAGGGTATTACAGGAACTGTTTTTT. It is translated as CASSEAVWLQPRVLQELFF.